Presented here are 5 T cell receptor beta chains from one specimen sequenced in a study of Graves' ophthalmopathy and Graves' hyperthyroidism. Amplified material comprised TCR beta CDR3 regions derived from RNA transcripts. HTBI-primed first-round RT-PCR preceded second-round multiplex PCR. TCRdb re-analysed the multiplex PCR reads in MiXCR, keeping a single row per CDR3 protein. The sample includes about 500,000 distinct CDR3 sequences, approximately 14% seen only once; the top ten take around 9.8%. Sequenced sample: blood. The origin of the receptors is a woman aged 30 to 39 with Graves' ophthalmopathy.

This sequence joins TRBV27 and TRBJ2-4, with TRBD2 as a possible D gene (5 bases). Germline V gives CDR1 MNHEY, CDR2 SMNVEV (reference sequence). V was clipped by 6 bases and J by 3 bases, with 12 bases between them. The CDR3 length is 14 residues. CDR3 nucleotides: TGTGCCAGCAGACAGAAGAGGGACAAAAACATTCAGTACTTC. It yields the protein CASRQKRDKNIQYF.

The V and J genes are TRBV4-1 and TRBJ2-5, with TRBD2 matching over 10 bases. Looked up from germline, CDR1 is MGHRA and CDR2 is YSYEKL. The V segment lost 1 base and the J segment 5 bases; nucleotides outside the gene matches: 7. The CDR3 sequence is 16 residues long. The CDR3 is CASSQVEREGRETQYF. In nucleotides, the CDR3 is TGCGCCAGCAGCCAAGTCGAGCGGGAGGGCCGTGAGACCCAGTACTTC.

This clonotype appeared many times. This chain's CDR3 is CASSQDSGRVRGYTF. CDR3 coding DNA: TGTGCCAGCAGCCAAGATTCCGGTAGGGTAAGGGGCTACACCTTC. This rearrangement joins TRBV4-2 to TRBJ1-2, with D uncertain. V was pared by 0 bases and J by 8 bases, with 16 bases between. There are 15 residues in the CDR3. In germline, CDR1 is LGHNA, CDR2 YNFKEQ.

This clonotype was counted ten times or more. This CDR3 reads CASTLRPVSMNTEAFF. CDR3 coding DNA: TGTGCCAGCACACTCCGACCAGTGTCTATGAACACTGAAGCTTTCTTT. The chain recombines TRBV12-3 or TRBV12-4 with TRBJ1-1, with D hard to call. Trimming pared 7 bases from V and 0 bases from J, leaving 18 bases between. CDR3 length: 16 residues.

This clonotype was recorded many times. This chain connects TRBV28 to TRBJ2-4; the D is unclear. Germline CDR1 and CDR2: MDHEN and SYDVKM. V lost 5 bases to trimming and J lost 0 bases, with 14 bases between them. The CDR3 consists of 16 residues. This chain's CDR3 is CASSPPPRIAKNIQYF. The DNA of the CDR3 is TGTGCCAGCAGTCCGCCTCCCAGGATAGCCAAAAACATTCAGTACTTC.